This T cell receptor (beta chain) was sequenced in a study of CD8+ T cells in alopecia areata. Findings and caveats of the study: Patients shared TCRs less clearly than mice did, possibly for HLA-related reasons.

Note on this clone: Its antigen is still unknown.

cDNA serving as the sequencing template came from extracted, reverse transcribed RNA. The data were produced by immunoSEQ multiplex PCR, yet TCRdb's version contains in-frame clones alone and is incomplete. The sample has around 110,000 clones, around 50% seen once; the top ten hold less than 15%. CDR1 is SEHNR and CDR2 is FQNEAQ in the germline V gene (reference sequence). The CDR3 loop spans 14 amino acids. V lost 2 bases and J 4 bases, leaving 11 bases between the germline ends. Treatment indicated: oral pan-JAK inhibitor, 5-10 mg twice daily. This TCR was sampled from a human donor with alopecia areata. The chain is built from TRBV7-9 and TRBJ2-5, with a tentative D call TRBD1 (6 bases). The sequenced sample was CD8+ T cells sorted from blood, obtained at week 24, from a patient treated with tofacitinib. CDR3 sequence reads: CASSLMGARETQYF. The CDR3 coding sequence is TGTGCCAGCAGCTTAATGGGGGCCCGAGAGACCCAGTACTTC.